Listed below are T cell receptor beta chains from one sample, sequenced in a study of T cell responses to AZD1222 COVID-19 vaccine. Repertoires were generated with immunoSEQ multiplex PCR, while TCRdb's copy carries only in-frame clones and drops some. Altogether some 110,000 clones are present, 65% to 85% being singletons, with the ten largest covering about 9.7%. The sequenced sample was peripheral blood, obtained on day 0 of AZD1222 vaccination. The source of these receptors is an adult in good health. Both conserved end residues are part of each CDR3. D genes are given only for firm matches. Not all rows give a size; the values are once, few, many and, for expanded clones, a class.

CDR3 length: 15; V gene: TRBV9; J gene: TRBJ2-1; clone size: once; D gene: -; CDR3 protein: CASSPGGRIYNEQFF; CDR3 DNA: TGTGCCAGCAGCCCCGGGGGGCGAATCTACAATGAGCAGTTCTTC
CDR3 length: 16; V gene: TRBV18; J gene: TRBJ1-1; clone size: once; D gene: TRBD1; CDR3 protein: CASSQGQGTLNTEAFF; CDR3 DNA: TGTGCCAGCTCTCAGGGACAGGGGACTTTGAACACTGAAGCTTTCTTT
CDR3 length: 12; V gene: TRBV19; J gene: TRBJ1-5; clone size: -; D gene: -; CDR3 protein: CASSILNQPQHF; CDR3 DNA: TGTGCCAGTAGTATACTAAATCAGCCCCAGCATTTT
CDR3 length: 14; V gene: TRBV24-1; J gene: TRBJ2-2; clone size: -; D gene: -; CDR3 protein: CATSDLLDTGELFF; CDR3 DNA: TGTGCCACCAGTGATTTGCTGGACACCGGGGAGCTGTTTTTT
CDR3 length: 17; V gene: TRBV19; J gene: TRBJ1-1; clone size: many; D gene: -; CDR3 protein: CASKDLLKPNRNTEAFF; CDR3 DNA: TGTGCCAGTAAGGATCTACTAAAACCAAATAGGAACACTGAAGCTTTCTTT
CDR3 length: 16; V gene: TRBV6-5; J gene: TRBJ1-5; clone size: -; D gene: -; CDR3 protein: CASSYRADSIGQPQHF; CDR3 DNA: TGTGCCAGCAGTTATCGGGCGGACAGCATAGGGCAGCCCCAGCATTTT
CDR3 length: 15; V gene: TRBV18; J gene: TRBJ2-3; clone size: -; D gene: -; CDR3 protein: CASSPPTGSTDTQYF; CDR3 DNA: TGTGCCAGCTCACCACCCACAGGGAGCACAGATACGCAGTATTTT
CDR3 length: 11; V gene: TRBV20-1; J gene: TRBJ2-3; clone size: -; D gene: -; CDR3 protein: CSASALNTQYF; CDR3 DNA: TGCAGTGCTAGTGCGCTTAATACGCAGTATTTT
CDR3 length: 19; V gene: TRBV10-3; J gene: TRBJ2-7; clone size: few; D gene: TRBD1; CDR3 protein: CAISDTTGWATNRNYEQYF; CDR3 DNA: TGTGCCATCAGTGATACGACAGGGTGGGCAACCAACCGAAACTACGAGCAGTACTTC
CDR3 length: 15; V gene: TRBV5-8; J gene: TRBJ1-1; clone size: -; D gene: -; CDR3 protein: CASSSTGILRTEAFF; CDR3 DNA: TGTGCCAGCAGCTCTACAGGGATATTAAGGACTGAAGCTTTCTTT
CDR3 length: 15; V gene: TRBV11-3; J gene: TRBJ2-6; clone size: -; D gene: -; CDR3 protein: CASSSTGTGANVLTF; CDR3 DNA: TGTGCCAGCAGCTCCACAGGGACTGGGGCCAACGTCCTGACTTTC
CDR3 length: 14; V gene: TRBV5-5; J gene: TRBJ1-1; clone size: -; D gene: TRBD1; CDR3 protein: CASSLAQGRTEAFF; CDR3 DNA: TGTGCCAGCAGCTTGGCACAGGGGAGGACTGAAGCTTTCTTT
CDR3 length: 13; V gene: TRBV2; J gene: TRBJ2-1; clone size: once; D gene: TRBD2; CDR3 protein: CASSGLAANEQFF; CDR3 DNA: TGTGCCAGCAGCGGACTAGCGGCAAATGAGCAGTTCTTC
CDR3 length: 13; V gene: TRBV7-2; J gene: TRBJ1-1; clone size: few; D gene: -; CDR3 protein: CASSLATNTEAFF; CDR3 DNA: TGTGCCAGCAGCTTAGCAACGAACACTGAAGCTTTCTTT
CDR3 length: 13; V gene: TRBV12-3/TRBV12-4; J gene: TRBJ1-2; clone size: -; D gene: -; CDR3 protein: CASSSRRIDGYTF; CDR3 DNA: TGTGCCAGCAGTTCGCGGCGTATTGATGGCTACACCTTC
CDR3 length: 11; V gene: TRBV12-3/TRBV12-4; J gene: TRBJ2-1; clone size: -; D gene: -; CDR3 protein: CASSRLNEQFF; CDR3 DNA: TGTGCCAGCAGCCGGCTTAATGAGCAGTTCTTC
CDR3 length: 16; V gene: TRBV7-2; J gene: TRBJ1-3; clone size: -; D gene: -; CDR3 protein: CASSPSGPYSGNTIYF; CDR3 DNA: TGTGCCAGCAGCCCGTCGGGGCCGTACTCTGGAAACACCATATATTTT
CDR3 length: 15; V gene: TRBV4-2; J gene: TRBJ1-5; clone size: -; D gene: TRBD1; CDR3 protein: CASSPVPGQEQPQHF; CDR3 DNA: TGTGCCAGCAGCCCCGTCCCGGGACAGGAACAGCCCCAGCATTTT
CDR3 length: 14; V gene: TRBV7-2; J gene: TRBJ2-7; clone size: -; D gene: -; CDR3 protein: CASSLEWGGYEQYF; CDR3 DNA: TGTGCCAGCAGCTTAGAATGGGGTGGGTACGAGCAGTACTTC
CDR3 length: 12; V gene: TRBV29-1; J gene: TRBJ1-2; clone size: -; D gene: -; CDR3 protein: CSVGVTHYGYTF; CDR3 DNA: TGCAGCGTTGGTGTGACCCACTATGGCTACACCTTC